A selection of T cell receptor beta chains follows, all from one sample in a study of CD4+ T cells in melanoma. Here immunoSEQ multiplex PCR was the method, and the copy in TCRdb shows in-frame clones only, minus some. This table has 120,000 to 150,000 clones, about 90% appearing once. These receptors all stem from a human donor with melanoma. CDR3s include the opening cysteine and the closing phenylalanine or tryptophan. The order of the fields is D gene, CDR3 length, J gene, V gene, clone size, CDR3 DNA, CDR3 protein. D genes are given only for firm matches. Size is stated for part of the rows, as once, few or many counts, or as a class when the clone is expanded.

>-|15|TRBJ2-1|TRBV2|-
TGTGCCAGCAGTGCCGGGACGGCAGCCTACAATGAGCAGTTCTTC
CASSAGTAAYNEQFF
>-|16|TRBJ1-4|TRBV7-8|-
TGTGCCAGCAGCTTGTCGAGAGGCACCATGGGGGAAAAACTGTTTTTT
CASSLSRGTMGEKLFF
>TRBD1|15|TRBJ2-5|TRBV27|once
TGTGCCAGCAGTTTCTACGGGACAGGCCAAGAGACCCAGTACTTC
CASSFYGTGQETQYF
>-|15|TRBJ2-7|TRBV6-1|-
TGTGCCAGCAGTGAAAGCAGGCCGGACTCCTACGAGCAGTACTTC
CASSESRPDSYEQYF
>-|16|TRBJ2-6|TRBV2|-
TGTGCCAGCAGTGTGGCAGGGGCCGCTGGGGCCAACGTCCTGACTTTC
CASSVAGAAGANVLTF
>-|14|TRBJ2-5|TRBV18|-
TGTGTCAGCTCACCGGGTAGGGACGGAGAGACCCAGTACTTC
CVSSPGRDGETQYF
>-|14|TRBJ1-6|TRBV5-1|-
TGCGCCAGCAGCTTGGCTGGGGTTAATTCACCCCTCCACTTT
CASSLAGVNSPLHF
>-|14|TRBJ2-4|TRBV13|-
TGTGCCAGCAGCTTAGCCATGGACAAAAACATTCAGTACTTC
CASSLAMDKNIQYF
>-|17|TRBJ2-1|TRBV5-3|-
TGTGCCAGAAGCATCCTAGTAGCCGAGAGCTCCTACAATGAGCAGTTCTTC
CARSILVAESSYNEQFF
>TRBD1|15|TRBJ2-2|TRBV19|-
TGTGCCAGTAGTGACCGGGACAGGGTGGTCGGGGAGCTGTTTTTT
CASSDRDRVVGELFF
>-|14|TRBJ2-3|TRBV5-4|-
TGTGCCAGCAGCTTGTTGCGGGGCTCAGATACGCAGTATTTT
CASSLLRGSDTQYF
>-|15|TRBJ2-5|TRBV6-1|-
TGTGCCAGCACCCCCTCCGGGGCGAGGGAAGAGACCCAGTACTTC
CASTPSGAREETQYF
>TRBD1|18|TRBJ1-5|TRBV19|-
TGTGCCAGTACCTACATAGGCCGGACAGGGGGCTTTTGGCAGCCCCAGCATTTT
CASTYIGRTGGFWQPQHF
>-|13|TRBJ2-3|TRBV9|-
TGTGCCAGCAGCGTAGGGAGCACAGATACGCAGTATTTT
CASSVGSTDTQYF
>-|12|TRBJ2-5|TRBV6-6|-
TGTGCCAGCAGCACCTATGAGGAGACCCAGTACTTC
CASSTYEETQYF
>-|18|TRBJ2-7|TRBV6-1|-
TGTGCCAGCAGTGTGTTGGGTAGACAGCCTACACCACCCTACGAGCAGTACTTC
CASSVLGRQPTPPYEQYF